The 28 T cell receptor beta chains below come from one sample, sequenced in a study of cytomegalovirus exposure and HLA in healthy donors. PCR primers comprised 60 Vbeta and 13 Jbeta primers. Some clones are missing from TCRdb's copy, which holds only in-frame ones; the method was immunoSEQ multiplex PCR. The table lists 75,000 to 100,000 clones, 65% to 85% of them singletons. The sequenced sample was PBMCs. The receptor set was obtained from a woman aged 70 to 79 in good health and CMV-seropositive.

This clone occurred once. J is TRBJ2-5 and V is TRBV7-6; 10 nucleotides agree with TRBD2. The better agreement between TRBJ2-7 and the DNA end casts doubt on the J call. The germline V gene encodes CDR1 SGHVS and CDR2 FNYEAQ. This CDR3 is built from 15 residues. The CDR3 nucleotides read TGTGCCAGCAGCTTAGTGGCTAGCGGGGGTAGCGAGCAGTACTTC. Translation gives CASSLVASGGSEQYF.

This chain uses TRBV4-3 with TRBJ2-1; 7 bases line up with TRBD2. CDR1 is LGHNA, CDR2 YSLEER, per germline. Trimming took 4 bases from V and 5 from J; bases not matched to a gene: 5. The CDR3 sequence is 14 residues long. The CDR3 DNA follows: TGCGCCAGCAGCCCCTGGGGGGGTAACAATGAGCAGTTCTTC. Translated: CASSPWGGNNEQFF.

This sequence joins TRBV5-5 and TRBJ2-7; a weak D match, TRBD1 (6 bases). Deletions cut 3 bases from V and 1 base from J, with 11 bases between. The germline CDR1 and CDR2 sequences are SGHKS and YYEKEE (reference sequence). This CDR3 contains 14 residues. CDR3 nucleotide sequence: TGTGCCAGCAGCTCCCATCAGGGGTCCTACGAGCAGTACTTC. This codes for CASSSHQGSYEQYF.

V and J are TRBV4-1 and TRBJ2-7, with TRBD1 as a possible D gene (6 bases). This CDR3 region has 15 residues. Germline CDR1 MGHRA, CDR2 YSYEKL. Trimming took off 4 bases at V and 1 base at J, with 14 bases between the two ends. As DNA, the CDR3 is TGCGCCAGCAGCCCAATTCCCAGGGGTTCCTACGAGCAGTACTTC. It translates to CASSPIPRGSYEQYF.

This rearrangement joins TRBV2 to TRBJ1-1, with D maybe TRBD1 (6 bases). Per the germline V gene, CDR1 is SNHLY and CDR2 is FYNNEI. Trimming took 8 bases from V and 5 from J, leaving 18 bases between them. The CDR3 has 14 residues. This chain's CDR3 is CASWVQGVGTEAFF. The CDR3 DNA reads TGTGCCAGCTGGGTACAGGGTGTTGGGACTGAAGCTTTCTTT.

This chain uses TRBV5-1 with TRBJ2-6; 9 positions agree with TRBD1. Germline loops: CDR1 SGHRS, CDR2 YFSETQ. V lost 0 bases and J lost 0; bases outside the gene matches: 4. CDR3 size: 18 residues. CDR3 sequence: CASSLGTGAVSGANVLTF. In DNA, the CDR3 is TGCGCCAGCAGCTTGGGGACAGGGGCGGTCTCTGGGGCCAACGTCCTGACTTTC.

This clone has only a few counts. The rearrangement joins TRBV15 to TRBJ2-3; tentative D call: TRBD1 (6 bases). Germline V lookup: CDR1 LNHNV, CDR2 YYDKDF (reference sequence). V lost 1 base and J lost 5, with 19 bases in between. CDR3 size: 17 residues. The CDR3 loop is CATSRGSRQELGDTQYF. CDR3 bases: TGTGCCACCAGCAGAGGCTCCAGACAGGAGCTGGGAGATACGCAGTATTTT.

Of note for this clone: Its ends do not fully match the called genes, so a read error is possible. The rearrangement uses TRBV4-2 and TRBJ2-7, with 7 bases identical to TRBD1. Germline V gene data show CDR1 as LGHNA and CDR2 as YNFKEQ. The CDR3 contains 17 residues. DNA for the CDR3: TGTGCCAGCAGCTACGACTTACCCGGGACAGCCTCCTACGTGCAGTACTTC. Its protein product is CASSYDLPGTASYVQYF.

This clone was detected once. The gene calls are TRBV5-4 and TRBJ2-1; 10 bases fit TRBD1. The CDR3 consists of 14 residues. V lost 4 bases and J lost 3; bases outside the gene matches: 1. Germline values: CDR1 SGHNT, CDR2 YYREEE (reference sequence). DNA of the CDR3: TGTGCCAGCAGCGACAGGGGGCTCTACAATGAGCAGTTCTTC. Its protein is CASSDRGLYNEQFF. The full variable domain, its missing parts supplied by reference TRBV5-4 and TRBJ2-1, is ETGVTQSPTHLIKTRGQQVTLRCSSQSGHNTVSWYQQALGQGPQFIFQYYREEENGRGNFPPRFSGLQFPNYSSELNVNALELDDSALYLCASSDRGLYNEQFFGPGTRLTVL.

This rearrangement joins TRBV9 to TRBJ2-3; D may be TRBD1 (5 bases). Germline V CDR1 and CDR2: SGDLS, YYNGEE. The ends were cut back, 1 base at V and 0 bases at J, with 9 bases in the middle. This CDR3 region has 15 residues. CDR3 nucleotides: TGTGCCAGCAGCGTACAGGGAACTAGCACAGATACGCAGTATTTT. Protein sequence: CASSVQGTSTDTQYF.

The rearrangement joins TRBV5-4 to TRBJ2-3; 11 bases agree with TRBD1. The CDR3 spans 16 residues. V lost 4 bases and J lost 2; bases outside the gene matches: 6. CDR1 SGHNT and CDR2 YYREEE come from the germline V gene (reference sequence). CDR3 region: CASSPGTGGYTDTQYF. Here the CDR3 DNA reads TGTGCCAGCAGCCCTGGGACAGGGGGTTACACAGATACGCAGTATTTT.

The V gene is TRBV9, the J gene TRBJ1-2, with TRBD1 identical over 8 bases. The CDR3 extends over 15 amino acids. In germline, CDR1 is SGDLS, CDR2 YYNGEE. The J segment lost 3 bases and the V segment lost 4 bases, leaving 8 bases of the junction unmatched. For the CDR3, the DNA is TGTGCCAGCAGCCGCGGACAGGGAGGGGACTATGGCTACACCTTC. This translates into CASSRGQGGDYGYTF. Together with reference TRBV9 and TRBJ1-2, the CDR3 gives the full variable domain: DSGVTQTPKHLITATGQRVTLRCSPRSGDLSVYWYQQSLDQGLQFLIQYYNGEERAKGNILERFSAQQFPDLHSELNLSSLELGDSALYFCASSRGQGGDYGYTFGSGTRLTVV.

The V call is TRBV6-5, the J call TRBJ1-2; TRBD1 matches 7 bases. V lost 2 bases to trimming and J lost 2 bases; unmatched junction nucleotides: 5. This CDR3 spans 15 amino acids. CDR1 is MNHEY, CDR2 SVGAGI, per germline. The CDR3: CASSYVGQKNYGYTF. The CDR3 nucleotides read TGTGCCAGCAGTTACGTGGGACAGAAAAACTATGGCTACACCTTC.

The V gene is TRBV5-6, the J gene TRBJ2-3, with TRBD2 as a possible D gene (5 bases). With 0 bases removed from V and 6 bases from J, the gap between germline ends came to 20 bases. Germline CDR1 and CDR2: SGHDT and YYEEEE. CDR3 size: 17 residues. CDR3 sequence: CASSLARLAREQDTQYF. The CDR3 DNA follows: TGTGCCAGCAGCTTGGCCCGCCTAGCTCGGGAACAGGATACGCAGTATTTT.

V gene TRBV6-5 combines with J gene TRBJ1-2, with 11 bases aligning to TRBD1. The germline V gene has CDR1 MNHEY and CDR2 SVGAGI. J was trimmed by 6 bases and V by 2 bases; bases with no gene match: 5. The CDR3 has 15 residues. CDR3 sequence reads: CASSYPDRGHDGYTF. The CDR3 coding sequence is TGTGCCAGCAGTTACCCGGACAGGGGGCACGATGGCTACACCTTC.

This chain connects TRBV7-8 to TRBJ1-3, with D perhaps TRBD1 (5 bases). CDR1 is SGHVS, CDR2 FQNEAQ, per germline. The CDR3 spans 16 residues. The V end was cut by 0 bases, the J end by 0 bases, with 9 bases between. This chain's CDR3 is CASSLAVGPSGNTIYF. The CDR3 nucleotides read TGTGCCAGCAGCTTAGCAGTGGGGCCCTCTGGAAACACCATATATTTT.

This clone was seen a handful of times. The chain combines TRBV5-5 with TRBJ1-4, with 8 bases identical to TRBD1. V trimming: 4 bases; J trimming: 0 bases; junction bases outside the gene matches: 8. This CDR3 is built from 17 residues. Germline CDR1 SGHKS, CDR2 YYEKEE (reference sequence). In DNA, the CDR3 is TGTGCCAGCAGCCCCAGGGGGACAGGCTCAACTAATGAAAAACTGTTTTTT. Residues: CASSPRGTGSTNEKLFF.

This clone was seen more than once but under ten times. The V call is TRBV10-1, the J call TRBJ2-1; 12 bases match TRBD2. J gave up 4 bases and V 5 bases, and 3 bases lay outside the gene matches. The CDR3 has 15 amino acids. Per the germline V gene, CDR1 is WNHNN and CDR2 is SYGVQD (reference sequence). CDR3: CASSRGLAGYNEQFF. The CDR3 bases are TGCGCCAGCAGTCGGGGACTAGCGGGTTACAATGAGCAGTTCTTC.

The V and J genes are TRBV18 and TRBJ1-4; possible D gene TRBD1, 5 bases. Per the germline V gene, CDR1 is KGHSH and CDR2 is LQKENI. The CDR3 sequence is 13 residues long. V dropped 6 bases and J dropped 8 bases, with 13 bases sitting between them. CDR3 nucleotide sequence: TGTGCCAGCTCTGTAGGGGAGGAAGAAAAACTGTTTTTT. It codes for CASSVGEEEKLFF.

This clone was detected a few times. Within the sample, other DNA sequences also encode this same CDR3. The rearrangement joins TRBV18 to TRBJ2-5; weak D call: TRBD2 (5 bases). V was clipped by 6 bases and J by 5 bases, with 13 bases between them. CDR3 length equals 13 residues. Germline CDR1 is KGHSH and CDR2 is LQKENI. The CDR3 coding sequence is TGTGCCAGCTCCGGAGGATATGGGGAGACCCAGTACTTC. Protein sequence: CASSGGYGETQYF.

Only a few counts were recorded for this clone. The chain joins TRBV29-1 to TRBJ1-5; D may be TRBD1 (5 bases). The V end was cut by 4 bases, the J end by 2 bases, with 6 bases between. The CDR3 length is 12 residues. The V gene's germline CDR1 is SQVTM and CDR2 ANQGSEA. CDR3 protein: CSVGGGNQPQHF. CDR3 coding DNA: TGCAGCGTTGGGGGGGGCAATCAGCCCCAGCATTTT.

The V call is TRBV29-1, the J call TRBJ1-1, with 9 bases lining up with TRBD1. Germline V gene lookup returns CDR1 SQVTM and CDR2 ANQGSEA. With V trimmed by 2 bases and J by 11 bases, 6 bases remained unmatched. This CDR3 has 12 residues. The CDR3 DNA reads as TGCAGCGTTGAAAGGGGGACAGGGTGGGCTTTCTTT. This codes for CSVERGTGWAFF. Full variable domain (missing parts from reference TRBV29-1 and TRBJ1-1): SAVISQKPSRDICQRGTSLTIQCQVDSQVTMMFWYRQQPGQSLTLIATANQGSEATYESGFVIDKFPISRPNLTFSTLTVSNMSPEDSSIYLCSVERGTGWAFFGQGTRLTVV.

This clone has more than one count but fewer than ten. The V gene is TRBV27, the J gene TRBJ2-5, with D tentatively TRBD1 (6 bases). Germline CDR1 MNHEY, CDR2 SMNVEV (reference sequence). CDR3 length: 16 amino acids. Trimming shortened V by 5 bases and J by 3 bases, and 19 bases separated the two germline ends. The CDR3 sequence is CASSPTARRGEETQYF. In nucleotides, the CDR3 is TGTGCCAGCAGTCCCACGGCCCGCAGGGGAGAAGAGACCCAGTACTTC.

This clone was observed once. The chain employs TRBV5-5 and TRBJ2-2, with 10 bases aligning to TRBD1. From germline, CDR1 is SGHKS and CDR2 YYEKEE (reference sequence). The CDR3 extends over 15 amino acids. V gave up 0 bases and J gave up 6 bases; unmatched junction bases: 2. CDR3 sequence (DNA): TGTGCCAGCAGCTTGGGAGGACAGGGGGCCGGGGAGCTGTTTTTT. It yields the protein CASSLGGQGAGELFF.

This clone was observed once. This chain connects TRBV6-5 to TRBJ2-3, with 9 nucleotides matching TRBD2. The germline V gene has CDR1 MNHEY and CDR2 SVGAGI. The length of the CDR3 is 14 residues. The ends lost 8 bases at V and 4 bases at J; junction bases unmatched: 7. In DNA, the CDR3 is TGTGCCAGCGAGGCTAGCGGGGTGGCAGATACGCAGTATTTT. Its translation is CASEASGVADTQYF.

The CDR3 spells CASSLGTAQETQYF. In DNA form, the CDR3 reads TGTGCCAGCTCCCTCGGGACAGCACAAGAGACCCAGTACTTC. This chain joins TRBV18 and TRBJ2-5; 7 positions agree with TRBD1. The trim removed 6 bases at V and 2 bases at J, leaving 6 bases unmatched. Germline values: CDR1 KGHSH, CDR2 LQKENI. The CDR3 runs 14 residues.

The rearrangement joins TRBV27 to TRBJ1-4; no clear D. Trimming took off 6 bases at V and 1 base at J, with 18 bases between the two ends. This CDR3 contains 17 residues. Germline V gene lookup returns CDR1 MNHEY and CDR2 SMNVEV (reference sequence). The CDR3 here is CASSLLGEKGTNEKLFF. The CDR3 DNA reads TGTGCCAGCAGCCTTTTAGGAGAAAAAGGAACTAATGAAAAACTGTTTTTT.

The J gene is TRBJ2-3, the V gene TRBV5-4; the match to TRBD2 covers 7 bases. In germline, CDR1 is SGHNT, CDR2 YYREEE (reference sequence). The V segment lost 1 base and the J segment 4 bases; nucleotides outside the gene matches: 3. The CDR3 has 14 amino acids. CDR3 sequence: CASSLTGGADTQYF. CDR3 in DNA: TGTGCCAGCAGCTTGACGGGGGGTGCAGATACGCAGTATTTT.